Each of the 17 T cell receptor beta chains below was sequenced from the same sample in a study of metastatic and nonmetastatic thyroid tumors. No patient had received any treatment before thyroid surgery. TCRdb reassembled clones from the PCR reads with MiXCR. The top ten clones hold 8% to 10% of a sample with around 37,000 clones, approximately 26% of them seen once. Material for sequencing was blood. The receptor set was obtained from a female donor with papillary thyroid cancer or a benign thyroid nodule (not recorded which). Some clones in this sample may be carry-over from other donors' samples.

The chain recombines TRBV11-2 with TRBJ1-1; the D is unclear. Germline assignment: CDR1 SGHAT and CDR2 FQNNGV. The CDR3 is 12 amino acids. Trimming stripped 3 bases from V and 10 bases from J, with 12 bases between. CDR3 coding DNA: TGTGCCAGCAGCTTTCCTGTCAGTGCAGCTTTCTTT. Translating gives CASSFPVSAAFF. Full variable domain (remainder filled in from reference TRBV11-2 and TRBJ1-1): EAGVAQSPRYKIIEKRQSVAFWCNPISGHATLYWYQQILGQGPKLLIQFQNNGVVDDSQLPKDRFSAERLKGVDSTLKIQPAKLEDSAVYLCASSFPVSAAFFGQGTRLTVV.

At least ten counts were recorded for this clone. J is TRBJ1-2 and V is TRBV5-6; 7 bases fit TRBD1. Trimming cost V 4 bases and J 6 bases; bases outside gene matches: 6. The CDR3 totals 13 residues. Per germline, CDR1 SGHDT and CDR2 YYEEEE. The CDR3 sequence is CASSQRQGDGYTF. In DNA form, the CDR3 reads TGTGCCAGCAGCCAACGACAGGGTGATGGCTACACCTTC.

As for this clone: The junction departs from germline at one end; a sequencing error may be responsible. The V call is TRBV28, the J call TRBJ1-1; a possible D gene is TRBD1 (6 bases). Germline values: CDR1 MDHEN, CDR2 SYDVKM. The CDR3 totals 15 residues. The CDR3 coding sequence is TGTGCCAGCAGTTTTTTTTTGAGGGGGGAAACTGAAGCTTTATTT. Protein sequence: CASSFFLRGETEALF.

This clone was counted at least ten times. This chain links TRBV19 with TRBJ2-1; TRBD2 is a possible D gene (5 bases). The CDR3 has 13 residues. V dropped 1 base and J dropped 8 bases, with 9 bases sitting between them. CDR1 and CDR2 from the germline V gene are LNHDA and SQIVND (reference sequence). The DNA for the CDR3 is TGTGCCAGTAGTATAGCTAGCCTCGATGAGCAGTTCTTC. The encoded protein is CASSIASLDEQFF.

This clone was seen at least ten times. The chain links TRBV4-1 to TRBJ2-7; TRBD2 matches 8 bases. V lost 4 bases, J lost 0 bases, and 5 bases stayed unmatched. The CDR3 consists of 15 residues. CDR1 MGHRA and CDR2 YSYEKL come from the germline V gene. CDR3 in DNA: TGCGCCAGCAGCCTTGATAGCGGGAACTCCTACGAGCAGTACTTC. Its protein is CASSLDSGNSYEQYF.

This clone showed up many times. The CDR3 DNA reads as TGTGCCAGCAGTGGTCGGGACAGGGACTCAGAGACCCAGTACTTC. Its protein is CASSGRDRDSETQYF. This sequence joins TRBV2 and TRBJ2-5; 9 bases match TRBD1. Germline CDR1 reads SNHLY; CDR2 reads FYNNEI. This CDR3 spans 15 amino acids. Trimming at V came to 4 bases and at J to 4 bases, leaving 7 bases not matched to a gene.

In its sample, this clone was seen many times. The chain links TRBV7-2 to TRBJ2-3; no definite D call. Trimming took 2 bases from V and 4 from J, leaving 10 bases between them. The CDR3 is 14 amino acids. The germline CDR1 and CDR2 sequences are SGHTA and FQGNSA. The CDR3 bases are TGTGCCAGCAGCTTAATAACATCTTCAGATACGCAGTATTTT. It specifies CASSLITSSDTQYF.

The genes are TRBV6-1 and TRBJ1-6; D might be TRBD1 (5 bases). The V gene lost 6 bases and the J gene lost 14 bases, with 14 bases spanning the gap. CDR3 length equals 12 residues. Germline loops: CDR1 MNHNS, CDR2 SASEGT. Written as DNA, the CDR3 is TGTGCCAGCAGGGACAACTATTCGGCCCTCCACTTT. Amino acid sequence: CASRDNYSALHF.

This clone was detected ten times or more. The chain combines TRBV5-6 with TRBJ2-5; TRBD2 aligns across 8 bases. The CDR3 has 15 amino acids. Germline values: CDR1 SGHDT, CDR2 YYEEEE. With 2 bases clipped from V and 5 bases from J, the junction kept 8 bases outside the gene matches. CDR3 in DNA: TGTGCCAGCAGCTTTTCGGGAGGGCCGGGTGAGACCCAGTACTTC. Encoded protein: CASSFSGGPGETQYF.

This clone came up a few times. This rearrangement joins TRBV6-1 to TRBJ2-1; possible D gene TRBD2, 6 bases. CDR1 and CDR2 (germline): MNHNS, SASEGT. V was shortened by 7 bases and J by 0 bases, with 16 bases between the two germline ends. This CDR3 region has 16 residues. The CDR3 bases are TGTGCCAGCACCCAACCGGGGGTCCTCTCCTACAATGAGCAGTTCTTC. This translates into CASTQPGVLSYNEQFF.

This clone showed up just a few times. Since a much larger clone is just one base distant, this may be a read error. The V call is TRBV7-2, the J call TRBJ1-1; D might be TRBD1 (5 bases). The CDR3 totals 13 residues. The germline gives CDR1 SGHTA, CDR2 FQGNSA. CDR3 region: CASSLGGATEASF. The CDR3 coding sequence is TGTGCCAGCAGCTTGGGGGGAGCGACTGAAGCTTCCTTT. The whole variable domain, remainder taken from reference TRBV7-2 and TRBJ1-1, is GAGVSQSPSNKVTEKGKDVELRCDPISGHTALYWYRQSLGQGLEFLIYFQGNSAPDKSGLPSDRFSAERTGGSVSTLTIQRTQQEDSAVYLCASSLGGATEASFGQGTRLTVV.

This clone was seen many times. The J gene is TRBJ2-3, the V gene TRBV4-2; no firm D call. CDR1 and CDR2 from the germline V gene are LGHNA and YNFKEQ. The CDR3 consists of 17 residues. Trimming removed 4 bases at V and 3 bases at J, with 20 bases between. The CDR3 DNA sequence: TGTGCCAGCAGCCGGAATCCTAGGATAGATAGAACAGATACGCAGTATTTT. Amino acids: CASSRNPRIDRTDTQYF.

This clone was seen many times. The chain recombines TRBV2 with TRBJ1-2; 10 bases are shared with TRBD1. The V gene's germline CDR1 is SNHLY and CDR2 FYNNEI. The CDR3 spans 14 residues. V lost 4 bases and J lost 6; bases outside the gene matches: 5. CDR3 coding DNA: TGTGCCAGCAGTGCGGGACAGGGGATAGATGGCTACACCTTC. It translates to CASSAGQGIDGYTF.

This clone appeared many times. The chain employs TRBV6-1 and TRBJ2-5, with 9 bases matching TRBD2. Germline V gives CDR1 MNHNS, CDR2 SASEGT. Germline trimming cut 6 bases from V and 5 bases from J; bases unmatched to any gene: 13. The CDR3 has 16 amino acids. DNA of the CDR3: TGTGCCAGCAGGAGGGGAGAGGCGGGGGGGCTGGAGACCCAGTACTTC. It yields the protein CASRRGEAGGLETQYF.

The chain has TRBV13 and TRBJ2-1, with TRBD1 identical over 10 bases. Trimming at V came to 5 bases and at J to 8 bases, leaving 9 bases not matched to a gene. In germline, CDR1 is PRHDT, CDR2 FYEKMQ (reference sequence). CDR3 length equals 15 residues. The CDR3 nucleotides are TGTGCCAGCAGCCCAGACAGGGGGCGGTACGATGAGCAGTTCTTC. It specifies CASSPDRGRYDEQFF. Full variable domain (missing parts from reference TRBV13 and TRBJ2-1): AAGVIQSPRHLIKEKRETATLKCYPIPRHDTVYWYQQGPGQDPQFLISFYEKMQSDKGSIPDRFSAQQFSDYHSELNMSSLELGDSALYFCASSPDRGRYDEQFFGPGTRLTVL.

In this sample, this clone turned up many times. The CDR3 spells CAWSVSGYTF. The DNA for the CDR3 is TGTGCCTGGAGTGTAAGTGGCTACACCTTC. V and J are TRBV30 and TRBJ1-2; D unresolved. With 0 bases removed from V and 7 bases from J, the gap between germline ends came to 3 bases. The CDR3 covers 10 residues. Germline V gene lookup returns CDR1 GTSNPN and CDR2 SVGIG (reference sequence).

This clone was observed many times. The sample contains more than one DNA sequence encoding this CDR3. This rearrangement joins TRBV30 to TRBJ2-6, with D perhaps TRBD2 (6 bases). The CDR3 runs 17 residues. Germline V CDR1 and CDR2: GTSNPN, SVGIG (reference sequence). Between the trimmed V and J ends, which lost 8 bases and 1 base, there was a span of 21 bases. CDR3 region: CALGRGPVSSGANVLTF. CDR3 DNA sequence: TGTGCCCTGGGGCGGGGCCCAGTCTCGTCTGGGGCCAACGTCCTGACTTTC.